Listed here are 7 T cell receptor beta chains from one sample, sequenced in a study of OX40 agonist ivuxolimab in advanced cancers. Profiled with immunoSEQ multiplex PCR; TCRdb holds only in-frame clones, not every one. The sample contains tens of thousands of clones, about 88% of which appear only once. The sequenced sample was CD4+ or CD8+ T cells sorted from blood, obtained in a trial of the OX40 agonist ivuxolimab. The source of these receptors is an adult with an advanced solid tumor such as melanoma, head and neck, liver or kidney cancer.

The chain links TRBV5-8 to TRBJ2-3; D unresolved. The CDR3 is 11 amino acids. Trimming shortened V by 0 bases and J by 6 bases, and 2 bases separated the two germline ends. CDR1 is SGHTS, CDR2 YDEGEE, per germline. CDR3 region: CASSLADTQYF. CDR3 nucleotides: TGTGCCAGCAGCTTGGCTGATACGCAGTATTTT.

The chain recombines TRBV5-1 with TRBJ2-3; 11 bases map to TRBD2. From germline, CDR1 is SGHRS and CDR2 YFSETQ. The CDR3 is made up of 16 amino acids. The V and J ends lost 4 bases and 5 bases, in that order; junction bases with no gene match: 9. The CDR3 DNA reads TGCGCCAGCAGCATACACGGGACTAGCGGTGTAGATACGCAGTATTTT. It codes for CASSIHGTSGVDTQYF. Together with reference TRBV5-1 and TRBJ2-3, the CDR3 gives the full variable domain: KAGVTQTPRYLIKTRGQQVTLSCSPISGHRSVSWYQQTPGQGLQFLFEYFSETQRNKGNFPGRFSGRQFSNSRSEMNVSTLELGDSALYLCASSIHGTSGVDTQYFGPGTRLTVL.

This chain joins TRBV5-1 and TRBJ1-6, with TRBD1 as a possible D gene (5 bases). Germline CDR1 reads SGHRS; CDR2 reads YFSETQ. The length of the CDR3 is 14 residues. Trimming took 4 bases from V and 11 from J, leaving 16 bases between them. This CDR3 is CASSVNSGSPPLHF. In nucleotides, the CDR3 is TGCGCCAGCAGCGTAAATTCAGGGTCCCCACCCCTCCACTTT.

The DNA for the CDR3 is TGTGCCAGCAGTGAAGCCCGTAACCAGGGGAACACTGAAGCTTTCTTT. The encoded protein is CASSEARNQGNTEAFF. The J gene is TRBJ1-1, the V gene TRBV6-1; tentatively, D is TRBD1 (5 bases). Between the trimmed V and J ends, which lost 0 bases and 1 base, there was a span of 12 bases. CDR1 is MNHNS and CDR2 is SASEGT in the germline V gene. The CDR3 is 16 residues long.

The V call is TRBV7-2, the J call TRBJ1-1; the D gene is possibly TRBD1 (5 bases). This CDR3 has 14 amino acids. Germline V gene sequence: CDR1 SGHTA, CDR2 FQGNSA. The V gene lost 5 bases and the J gene lost 2 bases, with 12 bases spanning the gap. CDR3 sequence reads: CASSPSGGNTEAFF. The CDR3 region has the DNA TGTGCCAGCAGCCCATCTGGGGGTAACACTGAAGCTTTCTTT.

The chain couples TRBV5-1 to TRBJ2-7, with TRBD1 matching over 8 bases. The germline V gene has CDR1 SGHRS and CDR2 YFSETQ. This CDR3 has 13 amino acids. V shed 5 bases, J shed 5 bases, and the junction held 6 bases outside the gene matches. The CDR3 bases are TGCGCCAGCAGTCGACAGACAGGGGACGAGCAGTACTTC. It specifies CASSRQTGDEQYF.

This chain links TRBV6-5 with TRBJ2-7, with a tentative D call TRBD1 (6 bases). The CDR3 runs 12 residues. The germline gives CDR1 MNHEY, CDR2 SVGAGI. Trimming removed 8 bases at V and 2 bases at J, with 10 bases between. The CDR3, as DNA: TGTGCCAGCCGGCAGGGGCCCTACGAGCAGTACTTC. It codes for CASRQGPYEQYF.